This T cell receptor (beta chain) was retrieved from a study of identical twins. The germline V and J ends were trimmed by 8 bases and 5 bases, with 15 bases remaining between them. The length of the CDR3 is 13 residues. TCRdb ran MiXCR on the 5' RACE reads and lists one entry per CDR3 protein. The table has 700,000 or so distinct CDR3 sequences, under 9% seen once. The same sample was also used in a study of yellow fever vaccine responses in identical twins.

Sequencing was done on a sample of PBMCs. The source of this sequence is a woman aged 18-35 years in good health. The J gene is TRBJ2-5, the V gene TRBV12-3 or TRBV12-4; TRBD2 might be the D (6 bases). The CDR3, as DNA: TGTGCCAGCTCTGGCGGGGTCCCCGAGACCCAGTACTTC. Residues: CASSGGVPETQYF.